This TCR beta chain was captured in a study of response to subunit inactivated influenza vaccine. There are a few counts of this clonotype. TCRdb independently ran MiXCR on the RT-PCR reads; one entry per CDR3 protein. In the table there are hundreds of thousands of distinct CDR3 sequences, roughly 27% of which are singletons. V lost 3 bases and J 3 bases, leaving 11 bases between the germline ends. The germline gives CDR1 DFQATT, CDR2 SNEGSKA (reference sequence). The CDR3 covers 13 residues. The source of this sequence is a man aged 45-65 years who received an inactivated influenza vaccine. Source: CD4+ T cells sorted from PBMCs, taken roughly 5 days after vaccination. V gene TRBV20-1 combines with J gene TRBJ1-2; D is undetermined. The CDR3 DNA reads TGCAGTGCTAGTTTCCTTCGGCACTATGGCTACACCTTC. It yields the protein CSASFLRHYGYTF.